This TCR beta chain was observed in a study of blood T cell repertoires in COVID-19. Whole-study context: Spain, Italy and the United States supplied samples that represented acute and convalescent COVID-19. PBMCs, B-cell-depleted T cells, or T cells provided the cDNA or gDNA that made up the material.

Participant reports of clinical history set cohort assignment. The CDR3 runs 13 residues. The germline V gene has CDR1 SGHDN and CDR2 FVKESK. V was pared by 2 bases and J by 4 bases, with 8 bases between. Clones were read by immunoSEQ multiplex PCR, and TCRdb kept only the in-frame ones, dropping some. Here the sample spans 180,000 or so clones, 86% being singletons. What was sequenced was PBMCs or T cells enriched from blood (not recorded which). This chain uses TRBV14 with TRBJ1-2; possible D gene TRBD1, 5 bases. The sequence came from a woman aged 25 to 45 who had recovered from COVID-19. CDR3: CASSQQGGYGYTF. CDR3 in DNA: TGTGCCAGCAGCCAACAGGGCGGCTATGGCTACACCTTC.